The 14 T cell receptor beta chains reported below all come from one sample, sequenced in a study of radiation and T cells in renal cell carcinoma. Documented time point: blood 2 weeks post-SBRT. Sample treatment: 15 Gy SBRT to primary tumor, nephrectomy 4 weeks later. The method was immunoSEQ multiplex PCR; TCRdb's version includes in-frame clones alone and lacks a portion of them. The table has fewer than 150,000 clones, approximately 90% seen once. The sample was blood, taken from a patient whose treatment included radiotherapy and nephrectomy. These receptors originate from a woman aged 65 to 85 with renal cell carcinoma.

CDR3: CASSIAGGIEQYF. CDR3 bases: TGTGCCAGCTCTATAGCGGGGGGGATCGAGCAGTACTTC. The chain employs TRBV7-2 and TRBJ2-7; TRBD2 aligns across 11 bases. The CDR3 is 13 residues long. With V trimmed by 8 bases and J by 6 bases, 6 bases remained unmatched. The germline gives CDR1 SGHTA, CDR2 FQGNSA.

V gene TRBV6-5 combines with J gene TRBJ2-1; 14 nucleotides match TRBD2. CDR1 is MNHEY and CDR2 is SVGAGI in the germline V gene. With V trimmed by 7 bases and J by 7 bases, 6 bases remained unmatched. The CDR3 runs 15 residues. The CDR3 is CASNSRTSGRNEQFF. The CDR3 DNA is TGTGCCAGCAACTCTCGGACTAGCGGGAGGAATGAGCAGTTCTTC.

CDR3 in DNA: TGTGCCAGCTCACCCCTCGACAGGGCGGACACTGAAGCTTTCTTT. It yields the protein CASSPLDRADTEAFF. V usage is TRBV18 and J usage is TRBJ1-1; 7 positions match TRBD1. V lost 3 bases to trimming and J lost 3 bases; unmatched junction nucleotides: 7. This CDR3 is built from 15 residues. Germline V lookup: CDR1 KGHSH, CDR2 LQKENI.

The chain uses TRBV28 and TRBJ1-5; D call uncertain. This CDR3 is 16 amino acids long. Germline-derived CDR1 and CDR2 are MDHEN and SYDVKM. Deletions cut 2 bases from V and 2 bases from J, with 13 bases between. DNA of the CDR3: TGTGCCAGCAGTTTAATTGGTGGGGTAGGCAATCAGCCCCAGCATTTT. Its translation: CASSLIGGVGNQPQHF. The full variable domain, its missing parts supplied by reference TRBV28 and TRBJ1-5, is DVKVTQSSRYLVKRTGEKVFLECVQDMDHENMFWYRQDPGLGLRLIYFSYDVKMKEKGDIPEGYSVSREKKERFSLILESASTNQTSMYLCASSLIGGVGNQPQHFGDGTRLSIL.

The chain links TRBV5-4 to TRBJ2-2; TRBD2 aligns across 9 bases. This CDR3 has 18 amino acids. From germline, CDR1 is SGHNT and CDR2 YYREEE (reference sequence). J was trimmed by 0 bases and V by 3 bases; bases with no gene match: 9. The CDR3: CASSWGPQRGANTGELFF. DNA for the CDR3: TGTGCCAGCAGCTGGGGCCCCCAGCGGGGGGCGAACACCGGGGAGCTGTTTTTT.

The V and J genes are TRBV2 and TRBJ2-5, with TRBD2 as a possible D gene (5 bases). Germline lookup yields CDR1 SNHLY and CDR2 FYNNEI. The CDR3 has 14 residues. Trimming removed 5 bases from V and 5 bases from J, with 15 bases in between. The CDR3 loop is CASSPGREGETQYF. As DNA, the CDR3 is TGTGCCAGCAGTCCCGGGCGCGAGGGCGAGACCCAGTACTTC.

This clone has only a few counts. The chain recombines TRBV5-1 with TRBJ2-1; D gene uncertain. CDR1 is SGHRS, CDR2 YFSETQ, per germline. V lost 1 base to trimming and J lost 6 bases, with 20 bases between them. This CDR3 has 17 residues. CDR3 sequence: CASSLSRLHAIINEQFF. CDR3 nucleotides: TGCGCCAGCAGCTTGTCCAGACTCCACGCGATTATCAATGAGCAGTTCTTC.

The chain employs TRBV30 and TRBJ2-3, with no clear D. The CDR3 is 13 residues long. The V end was cut by 4 bases, the J end by 5 bases, with 13 bases between. Germline CDR1 and CDR2: GTSNPN and SVGIG (reference sequence). CDR3 nucleotide sequence: TGTGCCTGGACCCGCACCAAAAGAGATACGCAGTATTTT. Translated: CAWTRTKRDTQYF. Drawing the rest from reference TRBV30 and TRBJ2-3, the complete variable domain is SQTIHQWPATLVQPVGSPLSLECTVEGTSNPNLYWYRQAAGRGLQLLFYSVGIGQISSEVPQNLSASRPQDRQFILSSKKLLLSDSGFYLCAWTRTKRDTQYFGPGTRLTVL.

The chain uses TRBV6-5 and TRBJ1-4; no definite D call. Trimming left V 1 base short and J 0 bases short, with 6 bases between. Germline lookup yields CDR1 MNHEY and CDR2 SVGAGI. This CDR3 contains 15 residues. For the CDR3, the DNA is TGTGCCAGCAGTTACTACTCAGCAACTAATGAAAAACTGTTTTTT. Its protein product is CASSYYSATNEKLFF.

The chain uses TRBV19 and TRBJ2-2, with D unclear. Trimming removed 3 bases at V and 7 bases at J, with 15 bases between. Germline loops: CDR1 LNHDA, CDR2 SQIVND (reference sequence). The CDR3 is 15 amino acids. The CDR3 protein is CASSINSRIDGELFF. The CDR3 nucleotides read TGTGCCAGTAGTATCAATTCCCGGATTGACGGGGAGCTGTTTTTT.

This clone came up a few times. This chain uses TRBV7-2 with TRBJ2-7; D not certain. Germline lookup yields CDR1 SGHTA and CDR2 FQGNSA. V was shortened by 3 bases and J by 3 bases, with 3 bases between the two germline ends. The CDR3 consists of 11 residues. The CDR3 bases are TGTGCCAGCAGCTTTAACTACGAGCAGTACTTC. Protein sequence: CASSFNYEQYF.

The J gene is TRBJ1-1, the V gene TRBV18; D is possibly TRBD1 (6 bases). The germline CDR1 and CDR2 sequences are KGHSH and LQKENI. This CDR3 is 18 amino acids long. V dropped 0 bases and J dropped 2 bases, with 19 bases sitting between them. CDR3 sequence (DNA): TGTGCCAGCTCACCACCGGGGGGGGCCAACACCATTAACACTGAAGCTTTCTTT. It codes for CASSPPGGANTINTEAFF.

This clone appeared a single time. The chain is built from TRBV11-2 and TRBJ1-3; 10 bases align to TRBD1. The length of the CDR3 is 15 residues. J was trimmed by 4 bases and V by 4 bases; bases with no gene match: 4. Germline V gene sequence: CDR1 SGHAT, CDR2 FQNNGV. This chain's CDR3 is CASSWDRGSGNTIYF. The CDR3, as DNA: TGTGCCAGCAGCTGGGACAGGGGCTCGGGAAACACCATATATTTT. Based on the CDR3 plus reference TRBV11-2 and TRBJ1-3, the full variable domain is EAGVAQSPRYKIIEKRQSVAFWCNPISGHATLYWYQQILGQGPKLLIQFQNNGVVDDSQLPKDRFSAERLKGVDSTLKIQPAKLEDSAVYLCASSWDRGSGNTIYFGEGSWLTVV.

The gene calls are TRBV6-5 and TRBJ2-7; 8 bases align to TRBD2. CDR3 size: 15 residues. CDR1 and CDR2 (germline): MNHEY, SVGAGI. After removal of 2 bases from V and 7 bases from J, the junction contained 10 bases not matched to a gene. CDR3 residues: CASSYLRGGNAEQYF. In DNA, the CDR3 is TGTGCCAGCAGTTACCTTCGGGGGGGAAATGCGGAGCAGTACTTC.